These 16 T cell receptor beta chains share one sample of origin, sequenced in a study of shared clonotypes between healthy human individuals. This table comes from immunoSEQ multiplex PCR, and its TCRdb copy is limited to in-frame clones, with some not included. The table shows some 1 million clones, with around 74% occurring only once. What was sequenced was memory CD4+ T cells sorted from blood. Stated subset: CD45RA-negative fraction. The receptor source for this set is a young man in good health.

The chain couples TRBV11-2 to TRBJ2-1; 13 bases are a match to TRBD2. This CDR3 contains 18 residues. Germline V gene data show CDR1 as SGHAT and CDR2 as FQNNGV. V shed 4 bases, J shed 3 bases, and the junction held 9 bases outside the gene matches. The CDR3 spells CASSSWTSGGAHYNEQFF. CDR3 nucleotides: TGTGCCAGCAGCTCCTGGACTAGCGGGGGAGCCCACTACAATGAGCAGTTCTTC.

The chain carries TRBV10-1 and TRBJ1-4; possible D gene TRBD1, 6 bases. The V and J ends lost 2 bases and 3 bases respectively, with 7 bases between them. The length of the CDR3 is 14 residues. Germline V gene lookup returns CDR1 WNHNN and CDR2 SYGVQD (reference sequence). CDR3: CASSEAGANEKLFF. DNA of the CDR3: TGCGCCAGCAGTGAGGCAGGGGCTAATGAAAAACTGTTTTTT.

This chain connects TRBV7-9 to TRBJ2-1; TRBD2 aligns across 9 bases. The V segment lost 3 bases and the J segment 0 bases; nucleotides outside the gene matches: 12. This CDR3 has 19 residues. The germline V gene encodes CDR1 SEHNR and CDR2 FQNEAQ (reference sequence). In DNA, the CDR3 is TGTGCCAGCAGCTTTGGGCGGGAGGGCCGCCCGAGCTCCTACAATGAGCAGTTCTTC. Translation gives CASSFGREGRPSSYNEQFF.

This clone was detected once. The chain joins TRBV7-2 to TRBJ2-2; 9 bases fit TRBD2. This CDR3 is 15 amino acids long. CDR1 is SGHTA and CDR2 is FQGNSA in the germline V gene. V shed 5 bases and J 5 bases; nucleotides not matched to a gene: 6. The CDR3, as DNA: TGTGCCAGCAGCCTCGCTCTAGCGGGGACCGGGGAGCTGTTTTTT. Its translation: CASSLALAGTGELFF.

The CDR3 spells CASSQGYGQSILEQYF. CDR3 nucleotide sequence: TGCGCCAGCAGCCAAGGGTACGGACAGTCCATACTTGAGCAGTACTTC. The chain uses TRBV4-3 and TRBJ2-7, with D possibly being TRBD1 (6 bases). The V gene lost 1 base and the J gene lost 7 bases, with 20 bases spanning the gap. This CDR3 region has 16 residues. Per the germline V gene, CDR1 is LGHNA and CDR2 is YSLEER.

The gene calls are TRBV19 and TRBJ1-6; TRBD1 is a possible D gene (5 bases). Trimming cost V 6 bases and J 9 bases, with 12 bases left between them. The length of the CDR3 is 13 residues. The V gene's germline CDR1 is LNHDA and CDR2 SQIVND (reference sequence). CDR3 in amino acids: CASRNVQVSPLHF. CDR3 bases: TGTGCCAGTAGGAACGTACAGGTTTCACCCCTCCACTTT.

The genes are TRBV7-2 and TRBJ1-6; D perhaps matches TRBD1 (6 bases). The V and J ends lost 4 bases and 9 bases respectively, with 13 bases between them. CDR1 is SGHTA and CDR2 is FQGNSA in the germline V gene. CDR3 length: 14 amino acids. DNA of the CDR3: TGTGCCAGCAGCTCACACAGGGAAGGTTCACCCCTCCACTTT. Translated, it gives CASSSHREGSPLHF.

This clone was found a few times. In DNA, the CDR3 is TGTGCCTGGCGGACAGGGACCTTCGCAGATACGCAGTATTTT. This encodes CAWRTGTFADTQYF. J is TRBJ2-3 and V is TRBV30, with 8 positions matching TRBD1. Germline CDR1 and CDR2: GTSNPN and SVGIG (reference sequence). Trimming removed 5 bases from V and 4 bases from J; junction bases left unmatched: 8. The CDR3 length is 14 residues.

The chain joins TRBV4-1 to TRBJ2-7, with D perhaps TRBD2 (7 bases). This CDR3 region has 15 residues. CDR1 MGHRA and CDR2 YSYEKL come from the germline V gene. Trimming took 4 bases from V and 1 from J, leaving 14 bases between them. CDR3 loop: CASSPAGGPSYEQYF. The CDR3 nucleotides are TGCGCCAGCAGCCCCGCCGGGGGGCCTTCCTACGAGCAGTACTTC.

This clone appeared a few times. J is TRBJ2-5 and V is TRBV11-3; D gene unclear. Between the trimmed V and J ends, which lost 0 bases and 2 bases, there was a span of 7 bases. Germline V gene sequence: CDR1 SGHNT, CDR2 YENEEA. The CDR3 is 14 amino acids. In DNA, the CDR3 is TGTGCCAGCAGCTTAGATGATGGTCAAGAGACCCAGTACTTC. Its protein product is CASSLDDGQETQYF. Full variable domain (missing parts from reference TRBV11-3 and TRBJ2-5): EAGVVQSPRYKIIEKKQPVAFWCNPISGHNTLYWYLQNLGQGPELLIRYENEEAVDDSQLPKDRFSAERLKGVDSTLKIQPAELGDSAVYLCASSLDDGQETQYFGPGTRLLVL.

This chain links TRBV5-4 with TRBJ2-7; no clear D gene. The CDR3 spans 12 residues. V dropped 5 bases and J dropped 7 bases, with 13 bases sitting between them. Germline lookup yields CDR1 SGHNT and CDR2 YYREEE (reference sequence). The CDR3 DNA reads as TGTGCCAGCAGAATTGACTCTGGAGAGCAGTACTTC. This codes for CASRIDSGEQYF.

This clone was recorded many times. This chain connects TRBV5-4 to TRBJ1-1; D is unresolved. Germline-derived CDR1 and CDR2 are SGHNT and YYREEE (reference sequence). The CDR3 consists of 14 residues. Trimming cost V 0 bases and J 6 bases, with 12 bases left between them. The CDR3 here is CASSLALERSEAFF. The DNA of the CDR3 is TGTGCCAGCAGCTTGGCCTTGGAGAGGTCTGAAGCTTTCTTT. The full variable domain, completed using reference TRBV5-4 and TRBJ1-1, is ETGVTQSPTHLIKTRGQQVTLRCSSQSGHNTVSWYQQALGQGPQFIFQYYREEENGRGNFPPRFSGLQFPNYSSELNVNALELDDSALYLCASSLALERSEAFFGQGTRLTVV.

This clone was detected once. The rearrangement joins TRBV2 to TRBJ2-7; 8 positions match TRBD1. This CDR3 spans 13 amino acids. Trimming removed 4 bases from V and 6 bases from J; junction bases left unmatched: 5. Germline assignment: CDR1 SNHLY and CDR2 FYNNEI. The CDR3 DNA is TGTGCCAGCAGTGTTGACAGGGGTTTCGAGCAGTACTTC. This encodes CASSVDRGFEQYF.

This clone was picked up one time. The V gene is TRBV9, the J gene TRBJ2-3; 8 nucleotides line up with TRBD1. The CDR3 covers 22 residues. After removal of 4 bases from V and 0 bases from J, the junction contained 25 bases not matched to a gene. The V gene's germline CDR1 is SGDLS and CDR2 YYNGEE. The CDR3 DNA sequence: TGTGCCAGCAGCCTCACCGTCAGGGGGCCGGGCCGGTCGAAGGGTAGCACAGATACGCAGTATTTT. Translation: CASSLTVRGPGRSKGSTDTQYF.

The chain joins TRBV6-5 to TRBJ1-4; 7 nucleotides agree with TRBD1. The CDR3 is 14 amino acids. Germline assignment: CDR1 MNHEY and CDR2 SVGAGI. The J segment lost 6 bases and the V segment lost 5 bases, leaving 6 bases of the junction unmatched. This CDR3 reads CASSPGQVDEKLFF. In DNA, the CDR3 is TGTGCCAGCAGTCCCGGACAGGTCGATGAAAAACTGTTTTTT.

The J gene is TRBJ1-6, the V gene TRBV5-1, with D tentatively TRBD1 (5 bases). This CDR3 region has 15 residues. The germline V and J ends were trimmed by 4 bases and 4 bases, with 12 bases remaining between them. Looked up from germline, CDR1 is SGHRS and CDR2 is YFSETQ. The CDR3 here is CASSPEWGYNSPLHF. The CDR3 bases are TGCGCCAGCAGCCCGGAGTGGGGGTATAATTCACCCCTCCACTTT. Complete variable domain (other parts from reference TRBV5-1 and TRBJ1-6): KAGVTQTPRYLIKTRGQQVTLSCSPISGHRSVSWYQQTPGQGLQFLFEYFSETQRNKGNFPGRFSGRQFSNSRSEMNVSTLELGDSALYLCASSPEWGYNSPLHFGNGTRLTVT.